The entry that follows covers one T cell receptor beta chain sequence. Its antigen is not identified. MiXCR was run by TCRdb on the RT-PCR reads, yielding one entry per CDR3 protein. The sample shows roughly 650,000 distinct CDR3 sequences, around 14% of them seen only once. The data originate from a study of response to subunit inactivated influenza vaccine. This CDR3 spans 19 amino acids. Germline CDR1 is LGHNA and CDR2 is YNFKEQ. The ends were cut back, 0 bases at V and 3 bases at J, with 21 bases in the middle. Study-level findings and limits: It was the authors' suggestion that each seasonal influenza vaccination recruits few new T cells.

Source: PBMCs from blood, taken 11 to 12 days after vaccination. The chain employs TRBV4-2 and TRBJ1-5; D might be TRBD1 (5 bases). The receptor was isolated from a man aged 45-60 years who received an inactivated influenza vaccine. This CDR3 is CASSQDARGEPFDNQPQHF. CDR3 in DNA: TGTGCCAGCAGCCAAGATGCGAGGGGCGAACCCTTCGACAATCAGCCCCAGCATTTT.